These 25 T cell receptor beta chains came from one sample sequenced in a study of blood T cell repertoires in COVID-19. Generated by immunoSEQ multiplex PCR, the TCRdb table keeps only in-frame clones and is missing some. This repertoire shows around 100,000 clones, roughly 85% found once; its top ten account for about 2%. Input material: peripheral blood. These receptor sequences come from a human donor in a cohort sampled during active COVID-19.

J is TRBJ2-1 and V is TRBV19, with 10 bases identical to TRBD2. The CDR3 has 14 amino acids. With 4 bases clipped from V and 7 bases from J, the junction kept 4 bases outside the gene matches. Germline assignment: CDR1 LNHDA and CDR2 SQIVND (reference sequence). The CDR3 region has the DNA TGTGCCAGTAGTACCTGGACTAGCGGAAATGAGCAGTTCTTC. This translates into CASSTWTSGNEQFF.

Only a few counts were recorded for this clone. CDR3 residues: CASSGSASGGETQYF. CDR3 DNA: TGTGCCAGCTCCGGGTCCGCGTCGGGGGGGGAGACCCAGTACTTC. The chain links TRBV2 to TRBJ2-5, with TRBD2 matching 8 bases. CDR3 size: 15 residues. Germline V CDR1 and CDR2: SNHLY, FYNNEI. V shed 8 bases and J 5 bases; nucleotides not matched to a gene: 13.

V and J are TRBV7-2 and TRBJ2-2; maybe TRBD1 (5 bases). CDR3 length equals 16 residues. The ends were cut back, 3 bases at V and 2 bases at J, with 13 bases in the middle. Germline-derived CDR1 and CDR2 are SGHTA and FQGNSA. Here the CDR3 DNA reads TGTGCCAGCAGCTTGTGGGGCAGGGATAACACCGGGGAGCTGTTTTTT. This codes for CASSLWGRDNTGELFF. The full variable domain, rest sourced from reference TRBV7-2 and TRBJ2-2, is GAGVSQSPSNKVTEKGKDVELRCDPISGHTALYWYRQSLGQGLEFLIYFQGNSAPDKSGLPSDRFSAERTGGSVSTLTIQRTQQEDSAVYLCASSLWGRDNTGELFFGEGSRLTVL.

This chain links TRBV5-6 with TRBJ2-5; 10 bases align to TRBD2. The trim removed 4 bases at V and 5 bases at J, leaving 14 bases unmatched. There are 17 residues in the CDR3. Germline values: CDR1 SGHDT, CDR2 YYEEEE. The CDR3 loop reads CASSPYERLAGGETQYF. CDR3 coding DNA: TGTGCCAGCAGCCCCTACGAACGACTAGCGGGTGGGGAGACCCAGTACTTC. Full variable domain (rest looked up from reference TRBV5-6 and TRBJ2-5): DAGVTQSPTHLIKTRGQQVTLRCSPKSGHDTVSWYQQALGQGPQFIFQYYEEEERQRGNFPDRFSGHQFPNYSSELNVNALLLGDSALYLCASSPYERLAGGETQYFGPGTRLLVL.

This chain uses TRBV5-1 with TRBJ1-6; weak D call: TRBD1 (6 bases). Per germline, CDR1 SGHRS and CDR2 YFSETQ. Trimming pared 0 bases from V and 8 bases from J, leaving 12 bases between. The CDR3 consists of 15 residues. The DNA of the CDR3 is TGCGCCAGCAGCTTGGGGCAGGGGAGGGATTCACCCCTCCACTTT. This codes for CASSLGQGRDSPLHF.

The chain employs TRBV10-3 and TRBJ2-2; a possible D gene is TRBD2 (6 bases). CDR3 size: 13 residues. Trimming cost V 5 bases and J 4 bases, with 8 bases left between them. The V gene's germline CDR1 is ENHRY and CDR2 SYGVKD. Here the CDR3 DNA reads TGTGCCATCAGTACGGGAGTCACCGGGGAGCTGTTTTTT. The encoded protein is CAISTGVTGELFF.

The chain has TRBV24-1 and TRBJ2-3, with D tentatively TRBD1 (5 bases). The germline gives CDR1 KGHDR, CDR2 SFDVKD. This CDR3 is built from 15 residues. Trimming cost V 5 bases and J 0 bases, with 11 bases left between them. CDR3 region: CATSGADTSTDTQYF. The CDR3, as DNA: TGTGCCACCAGTGGGGCGGACACTAGCACAGATACGCAGTATTTT.

The chain's CDR3 is CASSPVKWVAGGYNEQFF. The CDR3 DNA reads as TGTGCCAGCAGCCCGGTTAAATGGGTAGCGGGGGGCTACAATGAGCAGTTCTTC. The rearrangement joins TRBV3-1 (or the pseudogene TRBV3-2) to TRBJ2-1, with 10 bases aligning to TRBD2. The CDR3 runs 18 residues. J gave up 3 bases and V 4 bases, and 12 bases lay outside the gene matches. Germline CDR1 reads LGHDT; CDR2 reads YNNKEL (reference sequence).

The V call is TRBV18, the J call TRBJ1-1, with D perhaps matching TRBD1 (5 bases). Germline loops: CDR1 KGHSH, CDR2 LQKENI. The length of the CDR3 is 15 residues. The V and J ends lost 1 base and 3 bases respectively, with 12 bases between them. The CDR3 bases are TGTGCCAGCTCACCACTGGCCAGGGTTCACACTGAAGCTTTCTTT. It specifies CASSPLARVHTEAFF. The entire variable domain, with the rest obtained from reference TRBV18 and TRBJ1-1, is as follows: NAGVMQNPRHLVRRRGQEARLRCSPMKGHSHVYWYRQLPEEGLKFMVYLQKENIIDESGMPKERFSAEFPKEGPSILRIQQVVRGDSAAYFCASSPLARVHTEAFFGQGTRLTVV.

The table lists this clone with a count of one. At one of its ends the junction is not consistent with the germline gene, which may arise from a read error. Other DNA sequences from this sample encode an identical CDR3 as well. CDR3 sequence (DNA): TGTGCTAGCAGTCGACAGGGGGAGCCAAATCAGCCCCAGCATTTT. Its protein product is CASSRQGEPNQPQHF. The chain is built from TRBV6-5 and TRBJ1-5; 9 positions agree with TRBD1. Germline V gives CDR1 MNHEY, CDR2 SVGAGI. This CDR3 spans 15 amino acids.

This rearrangement joins TRBV4-3 to TRBJ2-3, with a tentative D call TRBD2 (5 bases). Germline V gene lookup returns CDR1 LGHNA and CDR2 YSLEER. The CDR3 spans 15 residues. V was clipped by 1 base and J by 0 bases, with 8 bases between them. The CDR3 DNA reads TGCGCCAGCAGCCAAGCGAGGACTAGCACAGATACGCAGTATTTT. Translated, it gives CASSQARTSTDTQYF.

The rearrangement links TRBV28 to TRBJ1-2; D is perhaps TRBD1 (6 bases). Per germline, CDR1 MDHEN and CDR2 SYDVKM. This CDR3 region has 14 residues. V lost 6 bases and J 6 bases, leaving 17 bases between the germline ends. Written as DNA, the CDR3 is TGTGCCAGCAGGATTCCCCAGGGGAGAGATGGCTACACCTTC. Translating it yields CASRIPQGRDGYTF.

This clone was observed a few times. This chain uses TRBV4-1 with TRBJ1-3; 7 nucleotides align to TRBD1. Trimming cost V 6 bases and J 1 base; bases outside gene matches: 9. Germline assignment: CDR1 MGHRA and CDR2 YSYEKL. This CDR3 has 16 amino acids. The CDR3 reads CASRQGPASSGNTIYF. DNA for the CDR3: TGCGCCAGCAGACAGGGGCCTGCCTCATCTGGAAACACCATATATTTT.

The gene calls are TRBV18 and TRBJ2-1; D possibly corresponds to TRBD1 (5 bases). V was cut by 4 bases and J by 3 bases, with 10 bases left in between. The CDR3 spans 14 residues. In germline, CDR1 is KGHSH, CDR2 LQKENI. CDR3 protein: CASSRSRDYNEQFF. The CDR3 DNA sequence: TGTGCCAGCTCACGCTCCAGGGACTACAATGAGCAGTTCTTC.

This chain connects TRBV28 to TRBJ2-2, with D unresolved. The germline V gene has CDR1 MDHEN and CDR2 SYDVKM. The CDR3 sequence is 15 residues long. V lost 5 bases and J lost 9, with 19 bases in between. Here the CDR3 DNA reads TGTGCCAGCAGTCCCGAATTGTGGAGCTCCAGGGAGCTGTTTTTT. This sequence encodes CASSPELWSSRELFF. The full variable domain, its missing parts supplied by reference TRBV28 and TRBJ2-2, is DVKVTQSSRYLVKRTGEKVFLECVQDMDHENMFWYRQDPGLGLRLIYFSYDVKMKEKGDIPEGYSVSREKKERFSLILESASTNQTSMYLCASSPELWSSRELFFGEGSRLTVL.

This clone was recorded only once. The chain has TRBV19 and TRBJ2-1; 7 positions agree with TRBD2. This CDR3 comprises 16 residues. Germline CDR1 is LNHDA and CDR2 is SQIVND (reference sequence). The J segment lost 2 bases and the V segment lost 4 bases, leaving 8 bases of the junction unmatched. CDR3 in DNA: TGTGCCAGTAGTACCCCCGGGACTACAACCTACAATGAGCAGTTCTTC. Translating gives CASSTPGTTTYNEQFF.

The chain links TRBV27 to TRBJ2-3; weak D call: TRBD2 (6 bases). Germline CDR1 and CDR2: MNHEY and SMNVEV (reference sequence). Between the trimmed V and J ends, which lost 11 bases and 6 bases, there was a span of 15 bases. This CDR3 spans 12 amino acids. The CDR3 nucleotides read TGTGCCGGGAGGAGAAAGCCGGATACGCAGTATTTT. Protein: CAGRRKPDTQYF.

This clone appeared a few times. The chain carries TRBV30 and TRBJ2-2; 7 nucleotides align to TRBD1. Germline V gene sequence: CDR1 GTSNPN, CDR2 SVGIG (reference sequence). The V gene end was trimmed by 4 bases and the J gene end by 6 bases; junction bases not matched to a gene: 5. The CDR3 length is 13 residues. The CDR3 spells CAWTRQGAGELFF. The CDR3, as DNA: TGTGCCTGGACCCGACAGGGAGCCGGGGAGCTGTTTTTT.

CDR3 loop: CASSREGLASDTQYF. CDR3 sequence (DNA): TGTGCCAGCAGCAGGGAGGGACTAGCGTCAGATACGCAGTATTTT. The V call is TRBV7-9, the J call TRBJ2-3; 10 nucleotides match TRBD2. CDR1 and CDR2 from the germline V gene are SEHNR and FQNEAQ (reference sequence). The V segment lost 5 bases and the J segment 4 bases; nucleotides outside the gene matches: 6. The CDR3 is made up of 15 amino acids.

The rearrangement joins TRBV6-2 or TRBV6-3 to TRBJ1-1, with TRBD1 as a possible D gene (5 bases). Germline CDR1 and CDR2: MNHEY and SVGEGT. The CDR3 totals 14 residues. The V end lost 0 bases, the J end lost 1 base, and 6 bases lay between the germline ends. The CDR3 DNA reads TGTGCCAGCAGTTACTCGGGGGGGAACACTGAAGCTTTCTTT. Its protein is CASSYSGGNTEAFF.

This clone has only one observation. This sequence joins TRBV1 and TRBJ1-1; the DNA was not used to check the table's D call, TRBD1. TRBV1 is annotated as a pseudogene. This CDR3 has 13 residues. Here the CDR3 reads CTSSQAVNTEAFF. CDR3 nucleotides: TGCACCAGCAGCCAGGCAGTGAACACTGAAGCTTTCTTT.

The gene calls are TRBV19 and TRBJ1-5; D is unresolved. CDR1 and CDR2 (germline): LNHDA, SQIVND (reference sequence). V dropped 6 bases and J dropped 2 bases, with 14 bases sitting between them. There are 15 residues in the CDR3. CDR3 protein: CASSPARSGNQPQHF. The CDR3 bases are TGTGCCAGTAGCCCCGCCCGCAGTGGCAATCAGCCCCAGCATTTT. Full variable domain (rest looked up from reference TRBV19 and TRBJ1-5): DGGITQSPKYLFRKEGQNVTLSCEQNLNHDAMYWYRQDPGQGLRLIYYSQIVNDFQKGDIAEGYSVSREKKESFPLTVTSAQKNPTAFYLCASSPARSGNQPQHFGDGTRLSIL.

The chain links TRBV10-2 to TRBJ1-5; D unclear. Germline CDR1 and CDR2: WSHSY and SAAADI. Trimming removed 4 bases at V and 7 bases at J, with 17 bases between. CDR3 length: 15 amino acids. CDR3: CASSGRGMSGQPQHF. The CDR3 nucleotides read TGCGCCAGCAGTGGTAGAGGGATGAGTGGACAGCCCCAGCATTTT.

As for this clone: The junction departs from germline at one end; a sequencing error may be responsible. V usage is TRBV28 and J usage is TRBJ2-3; 8 bases fit TRBD2. Germline CDR1 is MDHEN and CDR2 is SYDVKM. The length of the CDR3 is 12 residues. CDR3 in DNA: TGTGCCAGCAGTTCCCCGGGACTAGGCCTGAATTTT. Translating it yields CASSSPGLGLNF.

V is TRBV5-5 and J is TRBJ2-1; TRBD2 aligns across 13 bases. The CDR3 totals 19 residues. Trimming cost V 4 bases and J 4 bases; bases outside gene matches: 14. Per the germline V gene, CDR1 is SGHKS and CDR2 is YYEKEE (reference sequence). CDR3 protein: CASSPRTGGGLAGYNEQFF. CDR3 nucleotide sequence: TGTGCCAGCAGCCCTAGGACAGGGGGGGGACTAGCGGGATACAATGAGCAGTTCTTC.